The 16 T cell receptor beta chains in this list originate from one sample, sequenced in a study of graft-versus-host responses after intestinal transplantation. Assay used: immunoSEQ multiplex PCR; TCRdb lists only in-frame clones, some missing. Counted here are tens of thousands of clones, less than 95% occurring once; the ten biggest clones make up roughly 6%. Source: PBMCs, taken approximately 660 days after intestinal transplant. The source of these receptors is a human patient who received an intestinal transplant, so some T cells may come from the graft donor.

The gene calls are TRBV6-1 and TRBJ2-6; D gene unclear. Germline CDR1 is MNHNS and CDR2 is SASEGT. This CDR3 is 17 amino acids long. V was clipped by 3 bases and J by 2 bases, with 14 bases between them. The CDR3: CASSEVYSPTGANVLTF. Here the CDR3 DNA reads TGTGCCAGCAGTGAGGTTTATAGTCCCACTGGGGCCAACGTCCTGACTTTC.

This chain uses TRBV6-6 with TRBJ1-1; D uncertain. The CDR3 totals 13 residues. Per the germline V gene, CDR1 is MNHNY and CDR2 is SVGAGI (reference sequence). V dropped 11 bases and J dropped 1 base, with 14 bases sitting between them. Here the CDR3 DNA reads TGTGCCGCCTCTGCATCAGGGAACACTGAAGCTTTCTTT. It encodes CAASASGNTEAFF.

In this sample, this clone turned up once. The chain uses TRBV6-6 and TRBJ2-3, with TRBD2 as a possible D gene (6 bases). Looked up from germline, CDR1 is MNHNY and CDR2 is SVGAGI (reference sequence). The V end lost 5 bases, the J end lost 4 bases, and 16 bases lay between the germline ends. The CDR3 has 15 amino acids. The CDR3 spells CASSPLGGMADTQYF. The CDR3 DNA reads TGTGCCAGCAGTCCACTGGGGGGTATGGCAGATACGCAGTATTTT.

DNA of the CDR3: TGTGCCAGCAGCTTAACGTCGAACACTGAAGCTTTCTTT. Residues: CASSLTSNTEAFF. This chain joins TRBV7-9 and TRBJ1-1; D is unclear. CDR1 is SEHNR, CDR2 FQNEAQ, per germline (reference sequence). V gave up 2 bases and J gave up 1 base, with 5 bases separating them. This CDR3 region has 13 residues.

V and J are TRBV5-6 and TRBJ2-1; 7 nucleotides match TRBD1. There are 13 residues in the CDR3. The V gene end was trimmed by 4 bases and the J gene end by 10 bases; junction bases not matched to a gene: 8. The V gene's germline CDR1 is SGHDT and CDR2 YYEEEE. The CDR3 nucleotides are TGTGCCAGCAGCCCGGGGACAGCCCGAGAGCAGTTCTTC. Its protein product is CASSPGTAREQFF.

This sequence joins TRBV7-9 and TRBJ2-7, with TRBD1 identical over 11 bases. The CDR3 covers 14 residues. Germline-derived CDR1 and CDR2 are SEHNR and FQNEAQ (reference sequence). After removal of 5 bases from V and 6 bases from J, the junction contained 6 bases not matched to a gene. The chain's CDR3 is CASSLGQGAIEQYF. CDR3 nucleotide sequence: TGTGCCAGCAGCCTTGGACAGGGGGCTATCGAGCAGTACTTC.

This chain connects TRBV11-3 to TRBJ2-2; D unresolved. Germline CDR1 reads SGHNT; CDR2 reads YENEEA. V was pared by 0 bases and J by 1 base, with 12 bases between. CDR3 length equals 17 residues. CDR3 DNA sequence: TGTGCCAGCAGCTTAGATCGTTTGACTCTGAACACCGGGGAGCTGTTTTTT. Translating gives CASSLDRLTLNTGELFF.

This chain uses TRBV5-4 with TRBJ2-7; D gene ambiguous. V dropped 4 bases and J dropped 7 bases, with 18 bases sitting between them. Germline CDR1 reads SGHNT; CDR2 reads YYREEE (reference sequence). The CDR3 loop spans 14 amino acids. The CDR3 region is CASSPTRILDEQYF. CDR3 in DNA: TGTGCCAGCAGCCCTACCCGGATTCTAGATGAGCAGTACTTC.

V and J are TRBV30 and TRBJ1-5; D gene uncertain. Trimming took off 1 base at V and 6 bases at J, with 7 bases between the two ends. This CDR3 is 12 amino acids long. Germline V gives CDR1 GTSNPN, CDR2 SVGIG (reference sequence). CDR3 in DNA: TGTGCCTGGAGTGAAGGGCTTCAGCCCCAGCATTTT. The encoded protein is CAWSEGLQPQHF.

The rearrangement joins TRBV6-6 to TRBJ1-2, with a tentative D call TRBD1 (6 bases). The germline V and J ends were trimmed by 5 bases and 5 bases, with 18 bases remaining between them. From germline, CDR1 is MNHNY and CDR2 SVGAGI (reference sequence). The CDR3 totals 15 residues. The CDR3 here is CASSRTWGARYGYTF. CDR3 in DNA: TGTGCCAGCAGTCGCACTTGGGGGGCCCGATATGGCTACACCTTC.

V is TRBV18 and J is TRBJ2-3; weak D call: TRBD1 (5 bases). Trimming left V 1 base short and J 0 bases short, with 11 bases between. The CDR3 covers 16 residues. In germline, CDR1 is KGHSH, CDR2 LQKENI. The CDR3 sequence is CASSPQQGTSTDTQYF. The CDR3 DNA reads TGTGCCAGCTCACCACAGCAGGGAACTAGCACAGATACGCAGTATTTT.

CDR3 nucleotide sequence: TGTGCCTGGAGTGTCGCTTTAAGGGAGCAGTACTTC. Residues: CAWSVALREQYF. The chain uses TRBV30 and TRBJ2-7; D not resolved. CDR1 is GTSNPN, CDR2 SVGIG, per germline (reference sequence). This CDR3 is 12 amino acids long. The V end lost 0 bases, the J end lost 7 bases, and 10 bases lay between the germline ends.

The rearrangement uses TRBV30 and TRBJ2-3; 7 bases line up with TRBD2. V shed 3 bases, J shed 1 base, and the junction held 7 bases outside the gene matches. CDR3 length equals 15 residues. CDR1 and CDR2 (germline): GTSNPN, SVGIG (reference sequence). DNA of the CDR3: TGTGCCTGGAGCGCCATGGGGGGGGGCACAGATACGCAGTATTTT. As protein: CAWSAMGGGTDTQYF.

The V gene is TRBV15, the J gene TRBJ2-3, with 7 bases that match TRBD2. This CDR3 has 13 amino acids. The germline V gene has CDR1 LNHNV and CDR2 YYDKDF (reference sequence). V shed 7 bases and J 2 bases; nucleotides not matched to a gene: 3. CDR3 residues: CATTRGYTDTQYF. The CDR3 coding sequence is TGTGCCACCACGCGGGGGTACACAGATACGCAGTATTTT.

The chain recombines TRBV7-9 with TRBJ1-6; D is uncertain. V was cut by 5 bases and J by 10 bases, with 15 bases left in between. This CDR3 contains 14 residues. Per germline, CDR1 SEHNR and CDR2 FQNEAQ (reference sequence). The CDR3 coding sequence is TGTGCCAGCAGCACCGGTCCCACCGGGTCACCCCTCCACTTT. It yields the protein CASSTGPTGSPLHF.

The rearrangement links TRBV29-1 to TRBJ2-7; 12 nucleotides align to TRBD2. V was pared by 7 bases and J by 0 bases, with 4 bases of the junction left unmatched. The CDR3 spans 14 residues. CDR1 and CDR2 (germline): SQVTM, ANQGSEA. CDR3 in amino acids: CSAATSGGSYEQYF. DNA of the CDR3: TGCAGCGCCGCGACTAGCGGGGGCTCCTACGAGCAGTACTTC.